The rows below give T cell receptor beta chains drawn from one sample of a study of blood T cell repertoires in COVID-19. Produced via immunoSEQ multiplex PCR; TCRdb's table is partial and in-frame only. The sample yields 150,000 or so clones, 75% to 80% seen once. Sequenced input: PBMCs or T cells enriched from blood (not recorded which). Receptors originate from a woman between 45 and 60 years old who had recovered from COVID-19. Both conserved end residues are trimmed from each CDR3.

CDR3aa,j_gene,v_gene
ASSQDELGGGGNEQF,TRBJ2-1,TRBV4-1
ASSLGVRDNGRDEQY,TRBJ2-7,TRBV11-2
ASSIGQGMGYT,TRBJ1-2,TRBV7-3
ASSQHRETGELF,TRBJ2-2,TRBV7-9
ASSILGAGGHYEQY,TRBJ2-7,TRBV5-1
ASSQGGRGFNQPQH,TRBJ1-5,TRBV3-1/TRBV3-2
ATSDFPGRQGDTQY,TRBJ2-3,TRBV24-1
ASTRTGGVQPQH,TRBJ1-5,TRBV28
ATSLGPDTQY,TRBJ2-3,TRBV15
ASSQGTGELF,TRBJ2-2,TRBV12-3/TRBV12-4
ASSPPGQERYGYT,TRBJ1-2,TRBV18
ASSRSGGVEQF,TRBJ2-1,TRBV7-2
ASSLGTGGTYGYT,TRBJ1-2,TRBV11-2
ASSFGERANYGYT,TRBJ1-2,TRBV5-1
ASSLRGESEQY,TRBJ2-7,TRBV11-3
ASSPGTGPSGTEAF,TRBJ1-1,TRBV27
ASSLGDRASLGYGYT,TRBJ1-2,TRBV7-9
ASSSGNYGYT,TRBJ1-2,TRBV28
ASRTGLAGVYEQY,TRBJ2-7,TRBV28
ATRQDTSSGNTIY,TRBJ1-3,TRBV6-5
SVGSGGLGQPQH,TRBJ1-5,TRBV29-1
ASSPIPNTEAF,TRBJ1-1,TRBV3-1/TRBV3-2
ASSLRDRGNEQY,TRBJ2-7,TRBV13
ASSQDLGFGYT,TRBJ1-2,TRBV4-1
ASSQAPALAKGYT,TRBJ1-2,TRBV3-1/TRBV3-2
ASSLGVRDYGYT,TRBJ1-2,TRBV7-8
ASSAGSGQNSYEQY,TRBJ2-7,TRBV9
ASSVFGGRPLH,TRBJ1-6,TRBV2
ASSFRGRNTEAF,TRBJ1-1,TRBV27
ASSLEGQNTEAF,TRBJ1-1,TRBV7-9
ASSYSGSMRGNTIY,TRBJ1-3,TRBV6-5
AWSGGAGAKNIQY,TRBJ2-4,TRBV30
ASSAPGTENQPQH,TRBJ1-5,TRBV7-9
ASSPTGGHEQY,TRBJ2-7,TRBV7-6
APASQETQY,TRBJ2-5,TRBV27